A single TCR beta chain is shown here with its context. Antigen specificity is unknown. The data were produced by immunoSEQ multiplex PCR, yet TCRdb's version contains in-frame clones alone and is incomplete. The repertoire holds under 60,000 clones, around three quarters seen once, with about 5.4% in the top ten. The data were taken from a study of vaccination effects on CD4 cells after COVID-19. Whole-study context: There were a couple of convalescent patients who gave samples 16 days and one week before vaccination.

CDR3 length equals 17 residues. With 0 bases clipped from V and 1 base from J, the junction kept 2 bases outside the gene matches. Germline CDR1 KGHSH, CDR2 LQKENI. Antigen-specific CD4+ T cells were expanded with viral peptide pools in the ViraFEST assay before sequencing. Upon completion of roughly ten days in culture, CD4+ T cells were isolated. The infection with SARS-CoV-2 (confirmed by PCR) occurred in this person between March and December 2020. Each culture well received a few million PBMC. These cells were then cultured in IMDM with roughly 9.8 IU/ml IL-2 and roughly 10 ug/ml peptides. Whole-study results and caveats: Clones of infection and vaccine origin contracted markedly late after vaccination.

Material: CD4+ T cells from PBMCs cultured with HIV peptides, obtained before COVID-19 vaccination. Subset meaning: HIV-1 Nef peptide pool negative control/reference culture. The J gene is TRBJ2-6, the V gene TRBV18, with 8 bases identical to TRBD2. This receptor was taken from a human donor who had a prior SARS-CoV-2 infection. CDR3 nucleotides: TGTGCCAGCTCACCACCCGGCGGGGGGTCTGGGGCCAACGTCCTGACTTTC. Translating it yields CASSPPGGGSGANVLTF.